The T cell receptor beta chain described here comes from a study of cytomegalovirus exposure and HLA in healthy donors. PCR was performed using 60 Vbeta and 13 Jbeta primers. Data came from immunoSEQ multiplex PCR; TCRdb stores just in-frame clones and leaves some out. The data show 100,000 to 150,000 clones, with over 60% seen just once and roughly 12% held by the top ten. Study-wide results and caveats: A later analysis, which compared TCR beta chains of equal frequency, found the HLA-associated ones more clonally expanded. A later analysis linked a missense variant in DCLRE1C to the trimming of TCR beta V and J genes. For presence/absence analyses, sequencing depth was assumed to be roughly uniform across donors. In terms of immune exposure information, only CMV serostatus was available.

This CDR3 contains 15 residues. The V gene end was trimmed by 0 bases and the J gene end by 4 bases; junction bases not matched to a gene: 5. CDR1 is ENHRY and CDR2 is SYGVKD in the germline V gene. In regard to this clone: Its antigen is unknown.

The V gene is TRBV10-3, the J gene TRBJ1-1, with 7 nucleotides matching TRBD1. This TCR was recovered from a woman aged 40 to 50 in good health and CMV-seropositive. The sequencing input was PBMCs. The CDR3 bases are TGTGCCATCAGTGAGTCGACAGGGATTACCACTGAAGCTTTCTTT. It codes for CAISESTGITTEAFF.